This TCR beta chain emerged from a study of blood T cell repertoires in COVID-19. Study-wide context: Acute-phase and convalescent COVID-19 samples originated in the United States, Italy and Spain. In each case, the material was cDNA or gDNA derived from T cells, B-cell-depleted T cells, or PBMCs.

How the authors handled the data: Reference gene primers were amplified, and this amplification served to estimate nucleated cell counts. The protocol was immunoSEQ multiplex PCR, while the TCRdb copy is restricted to in-frame clones and leaves out a portion. The DNA was the basis for D and trimming; V, J and clone size are from that table. The table includes under 250,000 clones, around 90% detected once. Trimming took 5 bases from V and 4 from J; bases not matched to a gene: 3. The CDR3 runs 13 residues. Germline loops: CDR1 SEHNR, CDR2 FQNEAQ (reference sequence). The table lists this clone with a few counts. Seattle patients were enrolled while actively infected and followed longitudinally.

The sequence was collected from a man aged 30 to 39 with COVID-19, enrolled during active disease. The sequenced sample was peripheral blood. The rearrangement uses TRBV7-9 and TRBJ1-2; 8 nucleotides align to TRBD1. Written as DNA, the CDR3 is TGTGCCAGCAGCCCAGACAGGGGCTATGGCTACACCTTC. Protein product: CASSPDRGYGYTF.